A single count supports the clone carrying this T cell receptor (beta chain). Its antigen remains unknown. V lost 2 bases to trimming and J lost 0 bases, with 11 bases between them. CDR1 is LNHDA, CDR2 SQIVND, per germline (reference sequence). There are 15 residues in the CDR3. The assay was immunoSEQ multiplex PCR, and TCRdb's table has in-frame clones only and misses some. The data show about 140,000 clones, with about nine tenths seen just once and 1.7% held by the top ten. The sample originates from a study of T cell responses to AZD1222 COVID-19 vaccine. Whole-study results and caveats: Close to half of spike-specific TCRs reportedly recognize unmutated variant regions. Females outnumbered males among donors, who were mostly white British; clonal diversity was possibly underestimated. Mapped onto spike, vaccine-associated CD4 TCRs spanned it and were dominant at 160-218 and 743-854.

Sequences were derived from peripheral blood, sampled on day 0 of AZD1222 vaccination. The TCR sequence derives from an adult in good health. The rearrangement uses TRBV19 and TRBJ2-7; unclear D gene. The CDR3 here is CASSIRWLSSYEQYF. The CDR3 bases are TGTGCCAGTAGTATAAGGTGGCTCTCCTCCTACGAGCAGTACTTC.